Listed below are T cell receptor beta chains from one sample, sequenced in a study of blood T cell repertoires in COVID-19. The data were produced by immunoSEQ multiplex PCR, yet TCRdb's version contains in-frame clones alone and is incomplete. The sample has fewer than 200,000 clones, approximately 80% seen once. The sequencing input was peripheral blood. These receptors were obtained from a woman aged 80 or older with COVID-19, enrolled during active disease. Each CDR3 is given without its conserved first and last residue. Only some rows state a clone size, as once, few, many or a class for expanded clones.

j_gene,v_gene,abundance,CDR3aa
TRBJ1-1,TRBV6-8,.,ASRVRGGTTEAF
TRBJ2-5,TRBV29-1,.,SVRFQETQY
TRBJ2-5,TRBV5-1,.,ASSLGTSVGETQY
TRBJ2-4,TRBV2,.,ASKRLAGAKNIQY
TRBJ2-1,TRBV7-8,.,ASSLATGSEQF
TRBJ2-7,TRBV5-5,.,ASSLVQGSYEQY
TRBJ2-1,TRBV5-1,.,ASSQRGTDNEQF
TRBJ1-6,TRBV6-5,.,ASSYSPAGMGSPLH
TRBJ2-7,TRBV19,.,ASSIDRPGGPIEQY
TRBJ1-1,TRBV19,few,ASSKRQPNTEAF
TRBJ2-4,TRBV7-2,.,ASSHSGGGNIQY
TRBJ2-3,TRBV7-2,.,ASSLATGADTQY
TRBJ2-2,TRBV5-4,.,ASSLGGPGELF
TRBJ1-5,TRBV9,.,ASSPTGSANQPQH
TRBJ2-2,TRBV21-1,.,ASSKARDRINTGELF
TRBJ2-1,TRBV11-2,once,ASSSMISPYNEQF
TRBJ2-7,TRBV2,.,ASSGQVTYEQY
TRBJ1-2,TRBV28,.,ASTVTGGAVGYT
TRBJ1-4,TRBV7-9,.,ASSLLGGWTNEKLF
TRBJ1-2,TRBV4-2,.,ASSQEAYEVVYGYT
TRBJ2-7,TRBV7-9,.,AITRGDEQY
TRBJ2-7,TRBV19,.,ASSITQGAPYEQY
TRBJ2-7,TRBV15,few,ATRKTSGVSYEQY
TRBJ2-6,TRBV30,few,AWSNRAGANVLT
TRBJ1-2,TRBV6-6,.,ASSYSYRGRGYGYT
TRBJ1-2,TRBV3-1/TRBV3-2,.,ASTTAGGADGYT